This TCR beta chain was found in a study of shared clonotypes between healthy human individuals. Whole-study context: Researchers assigned three CD4 naive, three CD4 memory, two CD8 naive and one CD8 memory plate to each donor.

A word on this clone: Its antigen is as yet unknown.

CDR3 length equals 15 residues. Germline CDR1 reads SQVTM; CDR2 reads ANQGSEA. Between the trimmed V and J ends, which lost 6 bases and 5 bases, there was a span of 23 bases. Repertoires were generated with immunoSEQ multiplex PCR, while TCRdb's copy carries only in-frame clones and drops some. Of a few hundred thousand clones in the sample, about 96% were seen once. Splitting the CD4+ cells yielded a CD45RA+ naive subset and a CD45RA-negative memory subset. Whole-study findings and limits: Generation probabilities were higher for clonotypes shared across all four sorted-subset donors than for unshared ones.

Sequencing was performed on naive CD4+ T cells sorted from blood. Subset given: CD45RA+ positively selected. This TCR derives from a woman aged 25 to 39 in good health. The chain couples TRBV29-1 to TRBJ2-7; possibly TRBD1 for D (6 bases). CDR3 sequence (DNA): TGCAGCGTGGGGGCCGAGATTAGTCAGATCGACGAGCAGTACTTC. It encodes CSVGAEISQIDEQYF.